The 25 T cell receptor beta chains listed next were all sequenced from one sample in a study of blood T cell repertoires in COVID-19. Profiled with immunoSEQ multiplex PCR; TCRdb holds only in-frame clones, not every one. The sample holds 95,000 to 110,000 clones; approximately 89% are singletons and the top ten take around 7%. Sequencing was carried out using peripheral blood. All receptors come from a man aged 45-65 years with active or convalescent COVID-19.

The chain uses TRBV29-1 and TRBJ2-3; D is perhaps TRBD2 (5 bases). This CDR3 has 17 residues. Trimming took 0 bases from V and 0 from J, leaving 16 bases between them. Germline V gives CDR1 SQVTM, CDR2 ANQGSEA. The CDR3 coding sequence is TGCAGCGTTGAAGATCGGTTTGTAGCGACTAGCACAGATACGCAGTATTTT. It specifies CSVEDRFVATSTDTQYF.

A few counts support this clone. The CDR3 sequence is CASSYEPNYGYTF. Here the CDR3 DNA reads TGTGCCAGCAGTTACGAGCCTAACTATGGCTACACCTTC. V is TRBV6-5 and J is TRBJ1-2; D is unresolved. Germline V gene data show CDR1 as MNHEY and CDR2 as SVGAGI. This CDR3 contains 13 residues. Trimming removed 2 bases at V and 0 bases at J, with 4 bases between.

V and J are TRBV6-5 and TRBJ1-2; D is possibly TRBD1 (5 bases). Germline V gene sequence: CDR1 MNHEY, CDR2 SVGAGI. The length of the CDR3 is 13 residues. Trimming took 6 bases from V and 8 from J, leaving 16 bases between them. The CDR3 DNA sequence: TGTGCCAGCAGCCGTGGACACCTGTGGGGCTACACCTTC. This codes for CASSRGHLWGYTF.

The chain is built from TRBV7-2 and TRBJ1-6; D may be TRBD1 (6 bases). V gave up 4 bases and J gave up 6 bases, with 19 bases separating them. This CDR3 is 17 amino acids long. Germline V gives CDR1 SGHTA, CDR2 FQGNSA. Here the CDR3 DNA reads TGTGCCAGCAGCTCCTATCTAACAGGGAGATCTAATTCACCCCTCCACTTT. Translation gives CASSSYLTGRSNSPLHF.

The genes are TRBV7-2 and TRBJ2-7, with D perhaps matching TRBD2 (6 bases). The CDR3 is 15 residues long. Trimming took 1 base from V and 3 from J, leaving 13 bases between them. Germline V gives CDR1 SGHTA, CDR2 FQGNSA. CDR3 residues: CASSLVSGKDYEQYF. The CDR3 bases are TGTGCCAGCAGCTTAGTTAGCGGAAAGGACTACGAGCAGTACTTC.

This sequence joins TRBV9 and TRBJ2-1; a possible D gene is TRBD2 (5 bases). The CDR3 covers 15 residues. CDR1 is SGDLS, CDR2 YYNGEE, per germline. Trimming shortened V by 0 bases and J by 3 bases, and 10 bases separated the two germline ends. The CDR3 DNA sequence: TGTGCCAGCAGCGTAGGGGCTAGCAGCTACAATGAGCAGTTCTTC. Residues: CASSVGASSYNEQFF.

The gene calls are TRBV4-3 and TRBJ2-3; 8 bases are a match to TRBD1. J gave up 4 bases and V 3 bases, and 3 bases lay outside the gene matches. The CDR3 sequence is 14 residues long. Germline CDR1 and CDR2: LGHNA and YSLEER. CDR3 DNA: TGCGCCAGCAGCCATACAGGGGGAGCAGATACGCAGTATTTT. Translating gives CASSHTGGADTQYF.

The chain employs TRBV5-5 and TRBJ2-6; D is possibly TRBD1 (6 bases). The length of the CDR3 is 17 residues. Germline CDR1 SGHKS, CDR2 YYEKEE (reference sequence). V was shortened by 6 bases and J by 0 bases, with 16 bases between the two germline ends. CDR3 region: CASTWTVRASGANVLTF. CDR3 coding DNA: TGTGCCAGCACTTGGACAGTCCGTGCCTCTGGGGCCAACGTCCTGACTTTC. The full variable domain, rest sourced from reference TRBV5-5 and TRBJ2-6, is DAGVTQSPTHLIKTRGQQVTLRCSPISGHKSVSWYQQVLGQGPQFIFQYYEKEERGRGNFPDRFSARQFPNYSSELNVNALLLGDSALYLCASTWTVRASGANVLTFGAGSRLTVL.

This chain uses TRBV7-2 with TRBJ1-1, with 7 bases matching TRBD1. The germline V gene has CDR1 SGHTA and CDR2 FQGNSA. This CDR3 is built from 14 residues. J gave up 5 bases and V 1 base, and 4 bases lay outside the gene matches. The CDR3 here is CASSLVTGETEAFF. CDR3 nucleotides: TGTGCCAGCAGCTTAGTCACAGGGGAAACTGAAGCTTTCTTT.

The chain couples TRBV7-2 to TRBJ2-7; D is ambiguous. The germline V gene has CDR1 SGHTA and CDR2 FQGNSA. The CDR3 is 13 amino acids. The V end was cut by 1 base, the J end by 2 bases, with 6 bases between. The chain's CDR3 is CASSLVETYEQYF. The CDR3, as DNA: TGTGCCAGCAGCTTAGTAGAGACCTACGAGCAGTACTTC.

This sequence joins TRBV28 and TRBJ2-3; possible D gene TRBD2, 5 bases. Germline V CDR1 and CDR2: MDHEN, SYDVKM. This CDR3 spans 14 amino acids. The V gene lost 2 bases and the J gene lost 2 bases, with 8 bases spanning the gap. The CDR3 loop reads CASSLAGPTDTQYF. Here the CDR3 DNA reads TGTGCCAGCAGTTTAGCGGGCCCCACAGATACGCAGTATTTT.

The chain combines TRBV6-2 or TRBV6-3 with TRBJ2-1; tentatively, D is TRBD2 (5 bases). The CDR3 spans 14 residues. V lost 2 bases, J lost 7 bases, and 12 bases lay in between. Germline CDR1 is MNHEY and CDR2 is SVGEGT. CDR3 sequence (DNA): TGTGCCAGCAGTTACGGTTTAGCGCGGAATGAGCAGTTCTTC. This codes for CASSYGLARNEQFF.

The chain couples TRBV4-1 to TRBJ2-3, with 9 bases lining up with TRBD2. The germline V gene encodes CDR1 MGHRA and CDR2 YSYEKL. CDR3 length: 15 residues. The trim removed 2 bases at V and 7 bases at J, leaving 7 bases unmatched. In DNA, the CDR3 is TGCGCCAGCAGCCAACTAGCGGGACCCCATAATACGCAGTATTTT. This gives the protein CASSQLAGPHNTQYF.

The J gene is TRBJ2-3, the V gene TRBV11-3; 9 positions agree with TRBD1. V dropped 5 bases and J dropped 5; count of bases not matched to a gene: 11. Germline V lookup: CDR1 SGHNT, CDR2 YENEEA. CDR3 length: 16 amino acids. The CDR3 coding sequence is TGTGCCAGCAGCACCGGGGACAGGGCTATAGGAGATACGCAGTATTTT. It specifies CASSTGDRAIGDTQYF.

The V and J genes are TRBV7-6 and TRBJ2-2; no reliable D call. The CDR3 sequence is 13 residues long. Trimming removed 4 bases at V and 5 bases at J, with 8 bases between. The V gene's germline CDR1 is SGHVS and CDR2 FNYEAQ. The CDR3 protein is CASSSGSTGELFF. The CDR3 DNA reads as TGTGCCAGCAGCTCAGGTTCTACCGGGGAGCTGTTTTTT.

This rearrangement joins TRBV7-9 to TRBJ2-2; unclear D gene. V lost 5 bases to trimming and J lost 3 bases, with 19 bases between them. The CDR3 contains 17 residues. CDR1 SEHNR and CDR2 FQNEAQ come from the germline V gene (reference sequence). The DNA for the CDR3 is TGTGCCAGCAGCCTCTTGGTGCTATATCCCTACACCGGGGAGCTGTTTTTT. Translated, it gives CASSLLVLYPYTGELFF.

CDR3 coding DNA: TGCGCCAGCAGCCCGGGACAAAGCGTCGACACCATATATTTT. This codes for CASSPGQSVDTIYF. The chain combines TRBV5-1 with TRBJ1-3; maybe TRBD1 (6 bases). In germline, CDR1 is SGHRS, CDR2 YFSETQ. V lost 4 bases, J lost 8 bases, and 16 bases lay in between. The CDR3 has 14 residues.

Regarding this clone: The junction departs from germline at one end; a sequencing error may be responsible. The chain links TRBV6-5 to TRBJ2-3; D uncertain. Per germline, CDR1 MNHEY and CDR2 SVGAGI. There are 15 residues in the CDR3. The CDR3 DNA follows: TGTGCCAGCAGTTACGATCCCCGTGTTGGAGATCCGCAGTATTTT. Translated, it gives CASSYDPRVGDPQYF.

This clone showed up just once. This sequence joins TRBV7-2 and TRBJ2-7; D ambiguous. Trimming cost V 4 bases and J 6 bases, with 10 bases left between them. This CDR3 has 12 amino acids. Per germline, CDR1 SGHTA and CDR2 FQGNSA. The CDR3 is CASSYSSSEQYF. CDR3 sequence (DNA): TGTGCCAGCAGCTACTCTTCTAGCGAGCAGTACTTC.

The rearrangement uses TRBV5-6 and TRBJ1-1; maybe TRBD1 (6 bases). CDR1 and CDR2 (germline): SGHDT, YYEEEE. V was cut by 4 bases and J by 4 bases, with 11 bases left in between. CDR3 length: 13 amino acids. The CDR3 DNA reads TGTGCCAGCAGCCAGACAGGCACCACTGAAGCTTTCTTT. This translates into CASSQTGTTEAFF.

The chain joins TRBV6-5 to TRBJ1-3; 7 bases are a match to TRBD1. The V segment lost 6 bases and the J segment 3 bases; nucleotides outside the gene matches: 8. CDR3 length equals 15 residues. CDR1 is MNHEY, CDR2 SVGAGI, per germline. The CDR3 DNA reads TGTGCCAGCAGGCTCTCCGGGACAGATGGAAACACCATATATTTT. This sequence encodes CASRLSGTDGNTIYF.

V and J are TRBV24-1 and TRBJ2-1; D possibly corresponds to TRBD2 (5 bases). The CDR3 is 12 amino acids. V dropped 9 bases and J dropped 5 bases, with 10 bases sitting between them. Germline values: CDR1 KGHDR, CDR2 SFDVKD. The CDR3 DNA follows: TGTGCCACCCGAACTAGGAACAATGAGCAGTTCTTC. Its translation is CATRTRNNEQFF.

The chain links TRBV5-4 to TRBJ1-2; possible D gene TRBD1, 6 bases. The CDR3 is 15 residues long. Trimming left V 1 base short and J 9 bases short, with 19 bases between. The germline V gene has CDR1 SGHNT and CDR2 YYREEE (reference sequence). The CDR3 spells CASSLKQGLASSYTF. CDR3 DNA sequence: TGTGCCAGCAGCTTGAAACAGGGCCTGGCAAGCAGCTACACCTTC.

The gene calls are TRBV5-1 and TRBJ2-3; 9 bases are a match to TRBD2. CDR1 SGHRS and CDR2 YFSETQ come from the germline V gene. This CDR3 has 17 amino acids. The V gene end was trimmed by 1 base and the J gene end by 4 bases; junction bases not matched to a gene: 10. CDR3 sequence: CASSLRAAGGEPDTQYF. In DNA form, the CDR3 reads TGCGCCAGCAGCTTGCGGGCAGCGGGGGGCGAGCCAGATACGCAGTATTTT.

V is TRBV7-8 and J is TRBJ2-1; D not resolved. Per germline, CDR1 SGHVS and CDR2 FQNEAQ. This CDR3 has 12 amino acids. With 6 bases removed from V and 6 bases from J, the gap between germline ends came to 9 bases. The CDR3 coding sequence is TGTGCCAGCAGTCCCGGTGGCAATGAGCAGTTCTTC. Protein: CASSPGGNEQFF.